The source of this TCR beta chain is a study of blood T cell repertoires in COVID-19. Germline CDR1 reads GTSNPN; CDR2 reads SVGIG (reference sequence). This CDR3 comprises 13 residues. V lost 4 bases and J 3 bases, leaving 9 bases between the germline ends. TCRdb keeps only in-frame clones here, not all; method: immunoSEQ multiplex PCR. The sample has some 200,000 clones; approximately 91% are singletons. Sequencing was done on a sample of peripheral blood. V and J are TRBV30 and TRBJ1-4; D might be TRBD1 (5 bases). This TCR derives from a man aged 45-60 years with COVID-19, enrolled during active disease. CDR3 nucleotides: TGTGCCTGGACAGGGTCCCCTAATGAAAAACTGTTTTTT. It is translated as CAWTGSPNEKLFF.